This T cell receptor (beta chain) was recovered during a study of blood T cell repertoires in COVID-19. Generated by immunoSEQ multiplex PCR, the TCRdb table keeps only in-frame clones and is missing some. The table shows 200,000 or so clones, with about nine tenths occurring only once. V lost 2 bases to trimming and J lost 4 bases; unmatched junction nucleotides: 7. Germline loops: CDR1 LGHDT, CDR2 YNNKEL (reference sequence). The CDR3 covers 16 residues. The chain uses TRBV3-1 (or the pseudogene TRBV3-2) and TRBJ2-2; 7 bases align to TRBD1. The receptor's source is a man aged 65 to 79 with active or convalescent COVID-19. Sequencing input: peripheral blood. CDR3: CASSQKGASFTGELFF. The CDR3 coding sequence is TGTGCCAGCAGCCAAAAGGGGGCGAGTTTCACCGGGGAGCTGTTTTTT.